Described below is a single TCR beta chain sequence and its context. What it binds is unknown. The data derive from a study of shared clonotypes between healthy human individuals. In the study overall: Two women and a few men aged 18 to 49 made up the donors. Plates per donor: three CD4 naive, three CD4 memory, two CD8 naive, one CD8 memory.

V was shortened by 8 bases and J by 5 bases, with 15 bases between the two germline ends. Germline CDR1 MNHNY, CDR2 SVGAGI (reference sequence). The CDR3 has 13 residues. Naive CD8 cells comprised CD45RO-negative, CCR7-positively selected cells, excluding terminally differentiated effector memory CD45RA+ cells. Donors comprised only Caucasian adults living in Nashville, Tennessee. Sequencing used immunoSEQ multiplex PCR; TCRdb keeps in-frame clones, though not all of them. The data contain about 2 million clones, about 95% of them seen just once; the ten biggest clones take up 1% to 1.3%. General observations from the study: Between a handful of donors, naive CD4 clonotypes were shared at a level of about 5.3%.

Sequenced input: naive CD8+ T cells sorted from blood. The chain employs TRBV6-6 and TRBJ2-5; D might be TRBD1 or TRBD2, each matching 5 bases. This clonotype was sampled from a man aged 18-30 years in good health. CDR3 protein: CASGRWGKETQYF. The CDR3 DNA reads as TGTGCCAGCGGCAGGTGGGGGAAGGAGACCCAGTACTTC.